These T cell receptor beta chains were read from a single sample in a study of blood T cell repertoires in COVID-19. Clones were sequenced by immunoSEQ multiplex PCR, and TCRdb holds only the in-frame ones, with some missing. The table records roughly 250,000 clones, roughly 90% of them present only once. Sequencing was carried out using PBMCs or T cells enriched from blood (not recorded which). These TCRs come from a woman in her twenties or thirties with acute COVID-19. Both conserved end residues are part of each CDR3. The D gene is left open where the match is weak. Only some rows state a clone size, as once, few, many or a class for expanded clones.

CDR3 protein: CASSQNSVSYNEQFF; CDR3 DNA: TGTGCCAGCAGCCAAAATAGCGTGTCCTACAATGAGCAGTTCTTC; D gene: .; V gene: TRBV3-1/TRBV3-2; clone size: .; CDR3 length: 15; J gene: TRBJ2-1
CDR3 protein: CASRADRWLNYGYTF; CDR3 DNA: TGTGCCAGCAGGGCCGACAGATGGCTTAACTATGGCTACACCTTC; D gene: .; V gene: TRBV2; clone size: .; CDR3 length: 15; J gene: TRBJ1-2
CDR3 protein: CASRFQGAAQPQHF; CDR3 DNA: TGTGCCAGTAGGTTTCAGGGGGCTGCGCAGCCCCAGCATTTT; D gene: TRBD1; V gene: TRBV19; clone size: .; CDR3 length: 14; J gene: TRBJ1-5
CDR3 protein: CATSSHSGTGGGNYYGYTF; CDR3 DNA: TGTGCCACCAGCAGCCATTCCGGGACAGGGGGCGGAAACTACTATGGCTACACCTTC; D gene: TRBD1; V gene: TRBV15; clone size: .; CDR3 length: 19; J gene: TRBJ1-2
CDR3 protein: CARRWGQNFYGYTF; CDR3 DNA: TGTGCCAGAAGGTGGGGACAGAACTTCTATGGCTACACCTTC; D gene: TRBD1; V gene: TRBV5-3; clone size: .; CDR3 length: 14; J gene: TRBJ1-2
CDR3 protein: CASVGGSSYEQYF; CDR3 DNA: TGCGCCAGCGTGGGGGGGAGCTCCTACGAGCAGTACTTC; D gene: TRBD2; V gene: TRBV5-1; clone size: .; CDR3 length: 13; J gene: TRBJ2-7
CDR3 protein: CASSVGLGVDGYTF; CDR3 DNA: TGTGCCAGCAGCGTAGGCCTAGGGGTCGATGGCTACACCTTC; D gene: .; V gene: TRBV9; clone size: .; CDR3 length: 14; J gene: TRBJ1-2
CDR3 protein: CASSLGDSLYEQYF; CDR3 DNA: TGTGCCAGCAGCTTAGGGGACAGTCTTTACGAGCAGTACTTC; D gene: TRBD1; V gene: TRBV7-8; clone size: .; CDR3 length: 14; J gene: TRBJ2-7
CDR3 protein: CASSLPGQIHSPLHF; CDR3 DNA: TGTGCCAGCAGCTTGCCGGGACAGATACATTCACCCCTCCACTTT; D gene: TRBD1; V gene: TRBV7-2; clone size: .; CDR3 length: 15; J gene: TRBJ1-6
CDR3 protein: CASSPRDTYGYTF; CDR3 DNA: TGTGCCAGCAGTCCCCGGGACACCTATGGCTACACCTTC; D gene: .; V gene: TRBV27; clone size: .; CDR3 length: 13; J gene: TRBJ1-2
CDR3 protein: CASTPGGRDTGELFF; CDR3 DNA: TGTGCCAGCACCCCAGGGGGTCGTGACACCGGGGAGCTGTTTTTT; D gene: TRBD1; V gene: TRBV9; clone size: .; CDR3 length: 15; J gene: TRBJ2-2
CDR3 protein: CASSSVAGGWDEQFF; CDR3 DNA: TGTGCCAGCAGCTCGGTCGCAGGGGGGTGGGATGAGCAGTTCTTC; D gene: .; V gene: TRBV7-9; clone size: .; CDR3 length: 15; J gene: TRBJ2-1
CDR3 protein: CASSPSPTLYEQYF; CDR3 DNA: TGTGCCAGCAGCCCCAGCCCGACACTCTACGAGCAGTACTTC; D gene: .; V gene: TRBV3-1/TRBV3-2; clone size: .; CDR3 length: 14; J gene: TRBJ2-7
CDR3 protein: CASGTATTSYEQYF; CDR3 DNA: TGTGCCAGCGGCACTGCGACTACCTCCTACGAGCAGTACTTC; D gene: .; V gene: TRBV28; clone size: .; CDR3 length: 14; J gene: TRBJ2-7
CDR3 protein: CASSYSSVGGHEQYF; CDR3 DNA: TGTGCCAGCAGTTACTCATCTGTAGGGGGCCACGAGCAGTACTTC; D gene: TRBD1; V gene: TRBV6-5; clone size: .; CDR3 length: 15; J gene: TRBJ2-7
CDR3 protein: CASSWQDRKQETQYF; CDR3 DNA: TGTGCCAGCTCATGGCAAGACAGGAAACAAGAGACCCAGTACTTC; D gene: .; V gene: TRBV18; clone size: .; CDR3 length: 15; J gene: TRBJ2-5
CDR3 protein: CASSDQTSGLEQFF; CDR3 DNA: TGTGCCAGCAGTGATCAGACTAGCGGGCTTGAGCAGTTCTTC; D gene: TRBD2; V gene: TRBV2; clone size: .; CDR3 length: 14; J gene: TRBJ2-1
CDR3 protein: CATSRDQGWFTEAFF; CDR3 DNA: TGTGCCACCAGCAGAGATCAGGGTTGGTTCACTGAAGCTTTCTTT; D gene: .; V gene: TRBV15; clone size: .; CDR3 length: 15; J gene: TRBJ1-1
CDR3 protein: CATKRTDTQYF; CDR3 DNA: TGTGCCACCAAGCGGACAGATACGCAGTATTTT; D gene: .; V gene: TRBV2; clone size: .; CDR3 length: 11; J gene: TRBJ2-3
CDR3 protein: CASRETAKREKLFF; CDR3 DNA: TGTGCCAGTAGGGAGACAGCCAAACGAGAAAAACTGTTTTTT; D gene: .; V gene: TRBV19; clone size: once; CDR3 length: 14; J gene: TRBJ1-4
CDR3 protein: CASSSLGGTAEKLFF; CDR3 DNA: TGTGCCAGCAGTTCCCTCGGGGGGACCGCTGAAAAACTGTTTTTT; D gene: .; V gene: TRBV28; clone size: .; CDR3 length: 15; J gene: TRBJ1-4
CDR3 protein: CASSRDRNTGELFF; CDR3 DNA: TGCGCCAGCAGCCGGGACAGAAACACCGGGGAGCTGTTTTTT; D gene: TRBD1; V gene: TRBV5-1; clone size: .; CDR3 length: 14; J gene: TRBJ2-2